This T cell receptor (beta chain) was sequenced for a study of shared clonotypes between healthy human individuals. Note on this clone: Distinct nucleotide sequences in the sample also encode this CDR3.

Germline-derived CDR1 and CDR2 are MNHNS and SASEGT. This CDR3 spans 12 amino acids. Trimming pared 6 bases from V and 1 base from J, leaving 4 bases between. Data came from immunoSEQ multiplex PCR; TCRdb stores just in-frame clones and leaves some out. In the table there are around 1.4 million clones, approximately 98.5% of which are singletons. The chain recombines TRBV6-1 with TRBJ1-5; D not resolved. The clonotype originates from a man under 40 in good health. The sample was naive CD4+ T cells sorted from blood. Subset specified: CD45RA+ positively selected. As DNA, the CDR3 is TGTGCCAGCAGCAGAAGCAATCAGCCCCAGCATTTT. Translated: CASSRSNQPQHF.